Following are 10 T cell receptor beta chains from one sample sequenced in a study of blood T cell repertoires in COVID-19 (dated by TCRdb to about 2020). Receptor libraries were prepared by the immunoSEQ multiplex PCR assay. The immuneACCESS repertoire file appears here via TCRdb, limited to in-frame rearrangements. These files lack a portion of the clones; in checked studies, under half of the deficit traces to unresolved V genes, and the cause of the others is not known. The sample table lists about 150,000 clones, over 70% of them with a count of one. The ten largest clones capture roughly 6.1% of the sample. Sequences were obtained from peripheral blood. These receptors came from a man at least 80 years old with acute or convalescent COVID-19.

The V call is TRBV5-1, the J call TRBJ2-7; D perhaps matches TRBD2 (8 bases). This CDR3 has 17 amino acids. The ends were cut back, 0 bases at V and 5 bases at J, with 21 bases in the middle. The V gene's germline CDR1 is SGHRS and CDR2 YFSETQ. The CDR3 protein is CASSLEPGGGTIDEQYF. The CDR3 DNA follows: TGCGCCAGCAGCTTGGAACCGGGAGGGGGCACCATCGACGAGCAGTACTTC.

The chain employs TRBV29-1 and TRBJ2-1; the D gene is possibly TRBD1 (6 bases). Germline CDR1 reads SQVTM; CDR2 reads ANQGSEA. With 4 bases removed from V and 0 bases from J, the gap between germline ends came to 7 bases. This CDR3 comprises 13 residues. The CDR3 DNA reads TGCAGCGTTGCAGGGGTCTCCTACAATGAGCAGTTCTTC. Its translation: CSVAGVSYNEQFF.

In DNA, the CDR3 is TGTGCCAGCAGTCGCGGGGGGGCCAGCTCCTACAATGAGCAGTTCTTC. Translating it yields CASSRGGASSYNEQFF. The rearrangement uses TRBV7-2 and TRBJ2-1, with 9 bases matching TRBD2. V gave up 6 bases and J gave up 0 bases; unmatched junction bases: 6. CDR3 length: 16 residues. Germline V gene data show CDR1 as SGHTA and CDR2 as FQGNSA. Together with reference TRBV7-2 and TRBJ2-1, the CDR3 gives the full variable domain: GAGVSQSPSNKVTEKGKDVELRCDPISGHTALYWYRQSLGQGLEFLIYFQGNSAPDKSGLPSDRFSAERTGGSVSTLTIQRTQQEDSAVYLCASSRGGASSYNEQFFGPGTRLTVL.

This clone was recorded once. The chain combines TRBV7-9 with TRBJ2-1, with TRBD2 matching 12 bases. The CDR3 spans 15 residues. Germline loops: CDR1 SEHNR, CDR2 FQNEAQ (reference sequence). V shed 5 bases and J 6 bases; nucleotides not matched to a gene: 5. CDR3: CASSPTSGSRNEQFF. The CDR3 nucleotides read TGTGCCAGCAGCCCGACTAGCGGGAGCCGCAATGAGCAGTTCTTC.

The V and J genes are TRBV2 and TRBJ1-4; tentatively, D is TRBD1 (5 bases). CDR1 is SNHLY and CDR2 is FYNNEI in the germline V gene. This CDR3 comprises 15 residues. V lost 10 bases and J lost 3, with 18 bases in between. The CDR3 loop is CATRDSNRPNEKLFF. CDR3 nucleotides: TGTGCCACACGAGACAGTAACAGACCTAATGAAAAACTGTTTTTT.

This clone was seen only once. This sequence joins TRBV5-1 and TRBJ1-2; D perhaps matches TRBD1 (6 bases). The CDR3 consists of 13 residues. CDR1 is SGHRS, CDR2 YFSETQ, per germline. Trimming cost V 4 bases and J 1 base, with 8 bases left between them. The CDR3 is CASSADSNYGYTF. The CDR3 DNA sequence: TGCGCCAGCAGCGCGGACAGTAACTATGGCTACACCTTC.

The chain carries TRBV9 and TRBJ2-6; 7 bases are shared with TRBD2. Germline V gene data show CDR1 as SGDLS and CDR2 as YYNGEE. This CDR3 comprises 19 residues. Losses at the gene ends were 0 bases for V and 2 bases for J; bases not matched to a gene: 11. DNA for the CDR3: TGTGCCAGCAGCGTAGGTAGCGGGTGGGGGAAGACTGGGGCCAACGTCCTGACTTTC. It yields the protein CASSVGSGWGKTGANVLTF.

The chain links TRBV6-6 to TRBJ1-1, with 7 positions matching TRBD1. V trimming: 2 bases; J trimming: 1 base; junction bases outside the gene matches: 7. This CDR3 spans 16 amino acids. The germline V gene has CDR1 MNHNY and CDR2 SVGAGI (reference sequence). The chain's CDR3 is CASSYKQGSANTEAFF. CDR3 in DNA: TGTGCCAGCAGTTACAAACAGGGGAGCGCGAACACTGAAGCTTTCTTT.

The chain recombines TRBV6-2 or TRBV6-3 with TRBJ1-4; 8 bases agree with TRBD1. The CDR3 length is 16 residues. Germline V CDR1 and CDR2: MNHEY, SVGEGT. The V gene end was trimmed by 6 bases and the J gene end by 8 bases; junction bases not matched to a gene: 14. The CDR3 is CASSPNTGGKGEKLFF. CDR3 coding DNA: TGTGCCAGCAGCCCTAATACAGGGGGTAAAGGGGAAAAACTGTTTTTT.

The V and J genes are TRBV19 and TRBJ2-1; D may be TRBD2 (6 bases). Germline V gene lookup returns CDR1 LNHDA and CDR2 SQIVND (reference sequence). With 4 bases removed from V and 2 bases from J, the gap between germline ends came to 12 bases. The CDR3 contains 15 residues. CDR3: CASSSGVTAYNEQFF. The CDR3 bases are TGTGCCAGTAGTAGCGGGGTCACAGCCTACAATGAGCAGTTCTTC. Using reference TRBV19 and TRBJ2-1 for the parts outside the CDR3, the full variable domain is DGGITQSPKYLFRKEGQNVTLSCEQNLNHDAMYWYRQDPGQGLRLIYYSQIVNDFQKGDIAEGYSVSREKKESFPLTVTSAQKNPTAFYLCASSSGVTAYNEQFFGPGTRLTVL.